This T cell receptor (beta chain) derives from a study of CD8 T cells in Susac syndrome. Notes on the study in general: In its TCR sequencing and HLA analysis, the study acknowledged that the number of individuals was relatively small.

Germline CDR1 is LNHDA and CDR2 is SQIVND (reference sequence). Trimming cost V 3 bases and J 9 bases, with 9 bases left between them. This CDR3 has 12 residues. Reverse transcription of about 0.5 to 1 ug RNA was carried out with random hexamers. Multiplex PCR with immunoSEQ amplified the TCR beta CDR3 across 54 Vbeta and 13 Jbeta. TCRdb processed the immunoSEQ multiplex PCR reads anew with MiXCR; each CDR3 protein has one entry. The sample lists more than 200,000 distinct CDR3 sequences, about 94% occurring once. Remarks on this clonotype: Its antigen remains unknown.

This rearrangement joins TRBV19 to TRBJ2-1; D not resolved. The sequence was obtained from a human donor with multiple sclerosis. The material sequenced was CD8+ T cells from PBMCs. The CDR3 here is CASSMGGVEQFF. As DNA, the CDR3 is TGTGCCAGTAGTATGGGTGGAGTTGAGCAGTTCTTC. The variable domain in full, completed from reference TRBV19 and TRBJ2-1, reads DGGITQSPKYLFRKEGQNVTLSCEQNLNHDAMYWYRQDPGQGLRLIYYSQIVNDFQKGDIAEGYSVSREKKESFPLTVTSAQKNPTAFYLCASSMGGVEQFFGPGTRLTVL.